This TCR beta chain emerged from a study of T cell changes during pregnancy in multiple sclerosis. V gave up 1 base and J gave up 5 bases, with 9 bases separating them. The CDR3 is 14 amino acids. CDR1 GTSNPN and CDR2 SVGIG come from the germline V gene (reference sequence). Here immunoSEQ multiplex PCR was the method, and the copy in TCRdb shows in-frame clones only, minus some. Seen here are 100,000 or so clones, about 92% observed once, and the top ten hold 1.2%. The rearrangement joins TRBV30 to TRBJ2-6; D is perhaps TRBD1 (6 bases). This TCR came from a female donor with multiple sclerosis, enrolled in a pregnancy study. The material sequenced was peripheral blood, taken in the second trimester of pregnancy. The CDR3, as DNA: TGTGCCTGGAGTGACAGGGCCTGGGCCAACGTCCTGACTTTC. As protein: CAWSDRAWANVLTF.